Included here is one TCR beta chain sequence, with context. The data belong to a study of blood T cell repertoires in COVID-19. Study in general: PBMCs, B-cell-depleted T cells, or T cells provided the cDNA or gDNA that made up the material.

The V end lost 8 bases, the J end lost 4 bases, and 7 bases lay between the germline ends. This CDR3 has 11 residues. CDR1 and CDR2 from the germline V gene are LGHDT and YNNKEL (reference sequence). Seattle patients were enrolled while actively infected and followed longitudinally. The method was immunoSEQ multiplex PCR; TCRdb's version includes in-frame clones alone and lacks a portion of them. The data contain approximately 350,000 clones, roughly 90% of them singletons. This TCR was recovered from a woman aged 25-40 years with COVID-19, enrolled during active disease. What was sequenced was peripheral blood. The V and J genes are TRBV3-1 (or the pseudogene TRBV3-2) and TRBJ2-3; D unclear. CDR3 amino acids: CASAGPDTQYF. The CDR3 DNA follows: TGTGCCAGCGCAGGCCCAGATACGCAGTATTTT.